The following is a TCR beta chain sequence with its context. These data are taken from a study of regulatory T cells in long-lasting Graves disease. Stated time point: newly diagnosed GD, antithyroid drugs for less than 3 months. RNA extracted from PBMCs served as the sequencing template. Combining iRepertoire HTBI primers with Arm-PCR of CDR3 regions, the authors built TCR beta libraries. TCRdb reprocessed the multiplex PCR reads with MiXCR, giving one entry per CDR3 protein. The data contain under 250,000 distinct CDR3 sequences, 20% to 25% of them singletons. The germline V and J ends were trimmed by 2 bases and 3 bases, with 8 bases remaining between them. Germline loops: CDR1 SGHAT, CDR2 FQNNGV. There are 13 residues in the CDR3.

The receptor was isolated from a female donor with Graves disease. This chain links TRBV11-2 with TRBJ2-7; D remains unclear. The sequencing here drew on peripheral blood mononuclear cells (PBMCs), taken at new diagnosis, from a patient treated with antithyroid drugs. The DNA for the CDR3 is TGTGCCAGCAGCTTAACTCCCCACTACGAGCAGTACTTC. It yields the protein CASSLTPHYEQYF.